This T cell receptor beta chain was recovered during a study of blood T cell repertoires in COVID-19. As for the study in general: The United States, Italy and Spain were the sources of the acute and convalescent COVID-19 samples. PBMCs, B-cell-depleted T cells, or T cells were the source of the cDNA or gDNA that made up the material.

TCRdb's copy holds only in-frame clones and misses some; the assay was immunoSEQ multiplex PCR. This table has under 200,000 clones, over 80% appearing once. Germline lookup yields CDR1 SGDLS and CDR2 YYNGEE. CDR3 length: 13 residues. V was trimmed by 4 bases and J by 7 bases, leaving 11 bases between them. The receptor's source is an elderly woman with COVID-19, enrolled during active disease. The chain combines TRBV9 with TRBJ1-4; D not resolved. The sample consisted of peripheral blood. CDR3 protein: CASSRENLEKLFF. CDR3 sequence (DNA): TGTGCCAGCAGCCGGGAGAACCTTGAAAAACTGTTTTTT.